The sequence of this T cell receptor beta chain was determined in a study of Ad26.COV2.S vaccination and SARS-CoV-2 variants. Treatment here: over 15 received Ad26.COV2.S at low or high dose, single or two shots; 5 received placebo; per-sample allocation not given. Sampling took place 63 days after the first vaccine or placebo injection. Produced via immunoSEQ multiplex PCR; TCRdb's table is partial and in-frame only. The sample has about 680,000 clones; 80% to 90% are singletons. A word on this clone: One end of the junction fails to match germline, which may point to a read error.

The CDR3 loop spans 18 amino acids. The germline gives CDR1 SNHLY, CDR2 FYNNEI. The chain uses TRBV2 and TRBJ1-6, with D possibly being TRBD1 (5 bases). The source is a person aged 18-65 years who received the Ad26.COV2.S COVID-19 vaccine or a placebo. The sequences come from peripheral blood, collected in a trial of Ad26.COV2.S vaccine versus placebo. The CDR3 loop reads CASSEAVWEGAPDSPLHF. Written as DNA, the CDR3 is TGTGCCAGCAGTGAAGCGGTCTGGGAAGGGGCCCCGGATTCGCCCCTCCACTTT.